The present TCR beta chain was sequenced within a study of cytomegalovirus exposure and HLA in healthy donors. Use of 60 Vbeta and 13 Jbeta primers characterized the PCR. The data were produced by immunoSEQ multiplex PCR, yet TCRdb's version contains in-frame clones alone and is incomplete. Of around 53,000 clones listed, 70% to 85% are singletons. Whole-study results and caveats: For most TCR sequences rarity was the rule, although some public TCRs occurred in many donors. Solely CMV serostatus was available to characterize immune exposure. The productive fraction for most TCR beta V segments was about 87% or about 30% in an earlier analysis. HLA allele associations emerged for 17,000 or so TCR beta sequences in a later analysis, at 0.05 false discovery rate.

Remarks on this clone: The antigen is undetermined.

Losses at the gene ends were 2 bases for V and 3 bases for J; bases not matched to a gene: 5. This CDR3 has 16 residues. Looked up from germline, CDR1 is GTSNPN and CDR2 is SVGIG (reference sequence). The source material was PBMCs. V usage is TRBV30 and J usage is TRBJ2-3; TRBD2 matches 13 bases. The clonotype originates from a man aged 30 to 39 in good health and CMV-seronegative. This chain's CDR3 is CAWSPPTSGRTDTQYF. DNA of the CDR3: TGTGCCTGGAGTCCCCCGACTAGCGGGAGGACAGATACGCAGTATTTT.